This TCR beta chain was recorded in a study of CD8 T cells in ankylosing spondylitis. This clonotype turned up a few times. TCRdb analysed the 5' RACE reads with MiXCR anew, one entry per CDR3 protein. The repertoire consists of 200,000 or so distinct CDR3 sequences, with about an eighth occurring once and the leading ten covering 9.5% to 11%. The length of the CDR3 is 13 residues. CDR1 and CDR2 from the germline V gene are SQVTM and ANQGSEA. Trimming shortened V by 7 bases and J by 7 bases, and 16 bases separated the two germline ends. The chain uses TRBV29-1 and TRBJ2-2, with D tentatively TRBD1 (5 bases). Sequenced input: blood, either unsorted or a sorted T cell fraction (not recorded which). This receptor was obtained from a female donor with ankylosing spondylitis or in good health (not recorded which). As DNA, the CDR3 is TGCAGCGCCCAGACAGAGTATAACGGGGAGCTGTTTTTT. This encodes CSAQTEYNGELFF.